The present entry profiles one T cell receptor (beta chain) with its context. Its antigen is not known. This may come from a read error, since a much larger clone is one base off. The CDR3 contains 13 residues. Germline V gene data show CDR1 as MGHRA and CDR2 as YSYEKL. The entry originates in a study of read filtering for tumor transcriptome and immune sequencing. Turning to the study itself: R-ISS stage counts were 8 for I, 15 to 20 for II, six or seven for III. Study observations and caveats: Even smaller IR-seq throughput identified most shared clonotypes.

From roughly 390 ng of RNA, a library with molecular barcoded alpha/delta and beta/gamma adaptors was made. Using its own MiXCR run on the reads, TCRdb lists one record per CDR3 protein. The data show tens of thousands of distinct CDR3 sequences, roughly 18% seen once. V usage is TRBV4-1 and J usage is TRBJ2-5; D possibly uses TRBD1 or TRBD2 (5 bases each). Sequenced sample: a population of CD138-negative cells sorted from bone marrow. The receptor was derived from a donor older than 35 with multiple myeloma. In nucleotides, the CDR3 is TGCGCCAGCAGCCAAGGAGCAAGAGGGACCCAGCACTTC. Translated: CASSQGARGTQHF.